Listed below are T cell receptor beta chains from one sample, sequenced in a study of identical twins. In TCRdb, the 5' RACE reads were re-called with MiXCR into one record per CDR3 protein. The table has roughly 230,000 distinct CDR3 sequences, about 8.5% seen once. This sample also appeared in a second study, on yellow fever vaccine responses in identical twins.

The sample taken for sequencing was CD8+ T cells sorted from blood. These receptors originate from a woman younger than 35 in good health. Each CDR3 is given with its conserved first and last residue. Fields, in order: clone size, J gene, D gene, V gene, CDR3 protein, CDR3 DNA. A D gene is named only where the DNA matches it firmly. Where a row states a size, it is once, few, many or the class of an expanded clone; other rows omit it.

>NA|TRBJ1-2|NA|TRBV20-1
CSCQGVYGYTF
TGCAGTTGCCAAGGGGTCTATGGCTACACCTTC
>few|TRBJ2-7|NA|TRBV19
CASSIAGGRYEQYF
TGTGCCAGTAGTATAGCCGGGGGCAGGTACGAGCAGTACTTC
>many|TRBJ2-3|TRBD2|TRBV4-3
CASSQDAGGSADTQYF
TGCGCCAGCAGCCAAGATGCGGGGGGTAGCGCGGATACGCAGTATTTT
>NA|TRBJ1-5|NA|TRBV29-1
CSALTSSNQPQHF
TGCAGCGCGTTGACATCTAGCAATCAGCCCCAGCATTTT
>few|TRBJ2-3|NA|TRBV20-1
CSAPWPLSFPGGTDTQYF
TGCAGTGCCCCTTGGCCCCTCTCTTTCCCCGGGGGCACAGATACGCAGTATTTT
>few|TRBJ2-7|TRBD2|TRBV7-2
CASRGAGAYEQYF
TGTGCCAGCAGGGGAGCGGGAGCGTACGAGCAGTACTTC
>few|TRBJ1-5|TRBD1|TRBV24-1
CATDDGTGSFNQPQHF
TGTGCCACCGATGACGGGACAGGGAGCTTTAATCAGCCCCAGCATTTT
>NA|TRBJ2-1|NA|TRBV4-3
CASSQDLVLYNEQFF
TGCGCCAGCAGCCAAGATTTGGTACTGTACAATGAGCAGTTCTTC
>NA|TRBJ1-1|TRBD1|TRBV5-1
CASSFLSTGDTEAFF
TGCGCCAGCAGCTTTCTATCAACAGGGGACACTGAAGCTTTCTTT
>NA|TRBJ2-7|NA|TRBV5-1
CASTVHRESYEQYF
TGCGCCAGCACCGTACATCGGGAGTCCTACGAGCAGTACTTC
>few|TRBJ1-5|TRBD1|TRBV28
CASRLRDRGPNIGNQPQHF
TGTGCCAGCAGACTGCGGGACAGAGGTCCTAATATTGGCAATCAGCCCCAGCATTTT
>many|TRBJ2-7|NA|TRBV27
CASKSKGEHYEQYF
TGTGCCAGCAAGTCCAAGGGGGAGCATTACGAGCAGTACTTC
>few|TRBJ2-3|TRBD2|TRBV29-1
CSAPGLATRTDTQYF
TGCAGCGCACCGGGACTAGCTACCCGCACAGATACGCAGTATTTT
>NA|TRBJ1-1|NA|TRBV19
CASKIGGENTEAFF
TGTGCCAGTAAGATTGGAGGTGAGAACACTGAAGCTTTCTTT
>NA|TRBJ2-7|NA|TRBV10-3
CAISEPVPSGQDGREALDEQYF
TGTGCCATCAGTGAGCCAGTACCTTCCGGACAGGATGGGCGGGAGGCCCTCGACGAGCAGTACTTC
>few|TRBJ2-7|TRBD2|TRBV7-2
CASSLVPGLAGGYEQYF
TGTGCCAGCAGCTTAGTCCCAGGACTAGCGGGAGGCTACGAGCAGTACTTC
>few|TRBJ2-2|NA|TRBV7-9
CASIGRNTGELFF
TGTGCCAGCATTGGGAGGAACACCGGGGAGCTGTTTTTT
>many|TRBJ2-3|NA|TRBV5-1
CASSLGWGGSSDTQYF
TGCGCCAGCAGCTTGGGCTGGGGGGGCAGCTCAGATACGCAGTATTTT
>many|TRBJ1-2|NA|TRBV20-1
CSARDLLMGGYTF
TGCAGTGCTAGAGATTTACTCATGGGAGGCTACACCTTC
>NA|TRBJ2-5|NA|TRBV20-1
CSARDSSIMETQYF
TGCAGTGCTAGAGATTCTTCCATTATGGAGACCCAGTACTTC
>many|TRBJ2-2|TRBD1|TRBV27
CASSLFPGQITGELFF
TGTGCCAGCAGTTTATTTCCGGGACAGATTACCGGGGAGCTGTTTTTT
>NA|TRBJ2-1|NA|TRBV7-9
CASSLGVGPYNEQFF
TGTGCCAGCAGCTTAGGTGTAGGGCCGTACAATGAGCAGTTCTTC
>NA|TRBJ2-7|TRBD2|TRBV5-1
CASSFGTSGGGLSYEQYF
TGCGCCAGCAGCTTTGGGACTAGCGGGGGGGGCTTATCCTACGAGCAGTACTTC
>few|TRBJ1-1|NA|TRBV11-2
CASAFDMNTEAFF
TGTGCCAGTGCCTTTGATATGAACACTGAAGCTTTCTTT
>NA|TRBJ2-7|NA|TRBV7-9
CASSLAGGDEQYF
TGTGCCAGCAGCTTAGCAGGGGGGGACGAGCAGTACTTC
>many|TRBJ2-1|TRBD2|TRBV11-1
CASSPTGTSGSSSYNEQFF
TGTGCCAGCAGCCCAACCGGGACTAGCGGGAGTAGCTCCTACAATGAGCAGTTCTTC
>NA|TRBJ2-3|NA|TRBV5-6
CASSPWVRTVNTDTQYF
TGTGCCAGCAGCCCCTGGGTCCGGACGGTCAACACAGATACGCAGTATTTT
>NA|TRBJ2-7|NA|TRBV28
CASGIIYEQYF
TGTGCCAGCGGGATTATCTACGAGCAGTACTTC
>NA|TRBJ2-7|NA|TRBV7-2
CASSRTGVFPYF
TGTGCCAGCAGCAGAACGGGGGTCTTTCCGTACTTC
>many|TRBJ2-1|NA|TRBV4-2
CASSQGVEGNEQFF
TGTGCCAGCAGCCAAGGGGTAGAGGGGAATGAGCAGTTCTTC
>few|TRBJ2-3|NA|TRBV27
CASRSLEGRMDTQYF
TGTGCCAGCAGGTCCCTAGAGGGACGTATGGATACGCAGTATTTT
>NA|TRBJ2-1|NA|TRBV20-1
CSASYNEQFF
TGCAGTGCTAGCTACAATGAGCAGTTCTTC
>many|TRBJ1-4|NA|TRBV12-3/TRBV12-4
CASTKSWGGEEKLFF
TGTGCCAGCACCAAATCCTGGGGGGGAGAGGAAAAACTGTTTTTT
>NA|TRBJ2-1|NA|TRBV7-9
CASRTVSEQFF
TGTGCCAGCAGGACGGTCAGTGAGCAGTTCTTC
>NA|TRBJ2-2|NA|TRBV4-2
CASSPGLPGELFF
TGTGCCAGCAGCCCGGGACTGCCCGGGGAGCTGTTTTTT
>NA|TRBJ2-7|TRBD2|TRBV12-3/TRBV12-4
CASSLVAGAYEQYF
TGTGCCAGCAGTTTAGTAGCGGGAGCCTACGAGCAGTACTTC
>few|TRBJ1-5|NA|TRBV12-3/TRBV12-4
CASSAPVGGNQPQHF
TGTGCCAGCAGTGCCCCCGTAGGTGGCAATCAGCCCCAGCATTTT
>few|TRBJ2-2|NA|TRBV27
CASGDLDGELFF
TGTGCCAGCGGGGACCTAGACGGGGAGCTGTTTTTT
>NA|TRBJ2-5|NA|TRBV5-1
CASRLRQEQETQYF
TGCGCCAGCAGATTACGACAGGAACAAGAGACCCAGTACTTC
>few|TRBJ2-7|TRBD1|TRBV20-1
CSARGDRVYEQYF
TGCAGTGCTAGAGGGGACAGGGTATACGAGCAGTACTTC
>few|TRBJ2-2|TRBD1|TRBV4-1
CASSQEKGAPGTTNTGELFF
TGCGCCAGCAGCCAAGAAAAGGGGGCGCCGGGGACAACAAACACCGGGGAGCTGTTTTTT
>few|TRBJ2-2|TRBD1|TRBV5-1
CASSPHGQENTGELFF
TGCGCCAGCAGCCCCCACGGACAGGAGAACACCGGGGAGCTGTTTTTT
>many|TRBJ2-7|NA|TRBV28
CASSLGDFPYEQYF
TGTGCCAGCAGTTTGGGGGACTTTCCCTACGAGCAGTACTTC
>few|TRBJ2-1|TRBD2|TRBV5-6
CASSPFSGGDLYNEQFF
TGTGCCAGCAGCCCCTTCAGCGGGGGGGACCTCTACAATGAGCAGTTCTTC
>many|TRBJ2-1|NA|TRBV11-2
CASSLTPGLQPNKFF
TGTGCCAGCAGCTTAACTCCTGGACTACAGCCCAATAAGTTCTTC
>NA|TRBJ2-2|NA|TRBV29-1
CSVEGRGARNTGELFF
TGCAGCGTTGAGGGCAGAGGTGCCAGGAACACCGGGGAGCTGTTTTTT
>NA|TRBJ1-1|NA|TRBV11-2
CASSHTEGSEAFF
TGTGCCAGCAGCCACACTGAGGGCAGTGAAGCTTTCTTT
>few|TRBJ2-7|TRBD2|TRBV3-1
CASSQDWASGRDPYEQYF
TGTGCCAGCAGCCAAGATTGGGCTAGCGGGAGGGACCCCTACGAGCAGTACTTC
>many|TRBJ2-1|NA|TRBV11-2
CASSYTRGEQFF
TGTGCCAGCAGCTATACTAGGGGTGAGCAGTTCTTC
>NA|TRBJ2-7|NA|TRBV28
CASSQQMGVYSYEQYF
TGTGCCAGCAGCCAACAAATGGGGGTCTACTCCTACGAGCAGTACTTC
>few|TRBJ1-1|NA|TRBV29-1
CSVGWLTANTEAFF
TGCAGCGTCGGTTGGCTAACAGCGAACACTGAAGCTTTCTTT